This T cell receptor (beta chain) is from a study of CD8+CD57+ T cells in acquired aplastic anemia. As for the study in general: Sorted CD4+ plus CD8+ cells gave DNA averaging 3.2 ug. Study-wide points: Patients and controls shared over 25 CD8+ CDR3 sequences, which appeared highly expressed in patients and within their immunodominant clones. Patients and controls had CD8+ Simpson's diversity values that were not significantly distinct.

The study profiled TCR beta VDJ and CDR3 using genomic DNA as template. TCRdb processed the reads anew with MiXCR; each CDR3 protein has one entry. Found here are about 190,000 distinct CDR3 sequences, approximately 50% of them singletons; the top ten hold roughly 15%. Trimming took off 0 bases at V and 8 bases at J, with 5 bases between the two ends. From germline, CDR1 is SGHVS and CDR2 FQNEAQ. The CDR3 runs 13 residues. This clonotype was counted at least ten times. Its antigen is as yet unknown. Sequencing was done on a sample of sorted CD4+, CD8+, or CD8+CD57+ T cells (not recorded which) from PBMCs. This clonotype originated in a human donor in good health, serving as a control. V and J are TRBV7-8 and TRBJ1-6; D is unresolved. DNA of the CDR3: TGTGCCAGCAGCTTAGCTTCTTATTCACCCCTCCACTTT. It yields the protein CASSLASYSPLHF.